This T cell receptor beta chain came from a study of blood T cell repertoires in COVID-19. At the level of the study: Both acute and convalescent COVID-19 samples were obtained from the United States, Italy and Spain.

The CDR3 loop spans 13 amino acids. V lost 7 bases, J lost 0 bases, and 10 bases lay in between. Per the authors' pipeline: Quantification of nucleated cells was approximated via reference gene primer amplification. The method was immunoSEQ multiplex PCR; TCRdb's version includes in-frame clones alone and lacks a portion of them. The V and J calls and clone size come from that table; D and trimming were worked out from the DNA. The sample lists 130,000 to 150,000 clones; about 85% were seen once. The specimen sequenced was peripheral blood. This TCR derives from a human donor in a cohort sampled during active COVID-19. The V gene is TRBV12-3 or TRBV12-4, the J gene TRBJ2-7; D may be TRBD1 (5 bases). The CDR3 loop reads CASTPDSSYEQYF. CDR3 bases: TGTGCCAGCACCCCTGACAGCTCCTACGAGCAGTACTTC.